This TCR beta chain was identified during a study of blood T cell repertoires in COVID-19. Study at large: The United States, Italy and Spain were the sources of the acute and convalescent COVID-19 samples.

Trimming cost V 4 bases and J 5 bases, with 16 bases left between them. The CDR3 is made up of 15 amino acids. In germline, CDR1 is KGHDR, CDR2 SFDVKD. Per the study methods: The authors estimated nucleated cell counts from reference gene primer amplification. The table came from immunoSEQ multiplex PCR; TCRdb's copy has only in-frame clones and leaves some out. V, J and clone size were drawn from that table, and D and trimming were deduced from the DNA. The top ten clones hold roughly 1.3% of a sample with some 220,000 clones, 70% to 85% of them seen once. Those who participated ranged in age from about 18 to 89 years and resided in about two dozen US areas. Allocation to cohorts depended on clinical history reported by the participants.

The chain employs TRBV24-1 and TRBJ2-5, with a weak D call TRBD2 (7 bases). The TCR originated in a woman aged 40 to 50 with acute COVID-19. The specimen sequenced was PBMCs or T cells enriched from blood (not recorded which). For the CDR3, the DNA is TGTGCCACCAGTGAAACGGGGGGCAACACGGAGACCCAGTACTTC. The encoded protein is CATSETGGNTETQYF.